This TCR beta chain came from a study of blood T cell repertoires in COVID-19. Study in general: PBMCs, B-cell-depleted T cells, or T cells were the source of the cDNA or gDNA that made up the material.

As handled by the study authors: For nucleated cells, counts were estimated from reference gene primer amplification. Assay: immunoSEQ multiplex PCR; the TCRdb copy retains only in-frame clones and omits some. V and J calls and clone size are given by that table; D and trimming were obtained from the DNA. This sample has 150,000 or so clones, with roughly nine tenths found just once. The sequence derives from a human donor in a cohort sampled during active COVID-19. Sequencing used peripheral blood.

The CDR3, as DNA: TGTGCCAGTAGTATCCCAGGAGAGACCCAGTACTTC. Translating it yields CASSIPGETQYF. V is TRBV19 and J is TRBJ2-5; D unclear. The CDR3 has 12 amino acids. Trimming removed 3 bases at V and 4 bases at J, with 6 bases between. Germline V lookup: CDR1 LNHDA, CDR2 SQIVND (reference sequence).